What follows are 26 T cell receptor beta chains derived from one specimen sequenced in a study of T cell repertoires in cytomegalovirus infection. These TCRs are of unknown antigen specificity. MiXCR, run by TCRdb on the reads, gives a single entry per CDR3 protein. Of nearly 700,000 distinct CDR3 sequences detected, around 31% appear once; the ten largest clones hold 15% to 20%. Here the sequenced sample was cultured PBMCs, taken from culture after CMV antigen stimulation. The receptor source for this set is a human donor in good health (CMV status not recorded). Some clones in this sample may be carry-over from other donors' samples.

CDR3 protein: CAIRPGTTGTSGFQETQYF. The CDR3 nucleotides are TGTGCCATCAGACCCGGGACAACCGGGACTAGCGGTTTCCAAGAGACCCAGTACTTC. The chain links TRBV10-3 to TRBJ2-5; 11 positions match TRBD2. J gave up 1 base and V 6 bases, and 16 bases lay outside the gene matches. In germline, CDR1 is ENHRY, CDR2 SYGVKD. This CDR3 is built from 19 residues.

As regards this clonotype: Since no conserved phenylalanine or tryptophan closes the CDR3, a read error is the likely cause. The chain is built from TRBV7-2 and TRBJ2-3, with 9 bases lining up with TRBD1. Germline V gene lookup returns CDR1 SGHTA and CDR2 FQGNSA. With V trimmed by 5 bases and J by 8 bases, 11 bases remained unmatched. This CDR3 region has 15 residues. The CDR3 sequence is CASSDRGSLGGTQYL. In DNA, the CDR3 is TGTGCCAGCAGCGACAGGGGGTCCCTTGGAGGTACGCAGTATTTG.

The CDR3 DNA is TGTGCTAGTGGTGCGTCGGGAGCAGATACGCAGTATTTT. This sequence encodes CASGASGADTQYF. The chain employs TRBV12-5 and TRBJ2-3; weak D call: TRBD2 (6 bases). The germline gives CDR1 LGHNT, CDR2 FRNRAP. Trimming removed 5 bases at V and 4 bases at J, with 10 bases between. This CDR3 has 13 amino acids.

The chain employs TRBV29-1 and TRBJ1-1, with D tentatively TRBD1 (5 bases). CDR1 is SQVTM and CDR2 is ANQGSEA in the germline V gene. This CDR3 region has 13 residues. V lost 7 bases, J lost 0 bases, and 12 bases lay in between. The CDR3 nucleotides read TGCAGCGCCAGACAGCCCATGAACACTGAAGCTTTCTTT. Translation gives CSARQPMNTEAFF.

This clonotype was observed many times. The chain recombines TRBV7-2 with TRBJ2-2, with D possibly being TRBD1 (5 bases). V lost 1 base, J lost 1 base, and 7 bases lay in between. The germline V gene has CDR1 SGHTA and CDR2 FQGNSA. There are 15 residues in the CDR3. Here the CDR3 reads CASSLGQLNTGELFF. Here the CDR3 DNA reads TGTGCCAGCAGCTTAGGACAGCTGAACACCGGGGAGCTGTTTTTT.

V gene TRBV12-3 or TRBV12-4 combines with J gene TRBJ2-1; D tentatively fits TRBD1 or TRBD2 (6 bases each). The CDR3 runs 15 residues. Trimming removed 7 bases at V and 3 bases at J, with 16 bases between. The CDR3 DNA sequence: TGTGCCAGCACCTTCGGGGGCATCTACTACAATGAGCAGTTCTTC. This translates into CASTFGGIYYNEQFF.

This clonotype was seen only a few times. The DNA for the CDR3 is TGTGCCAGCAGCATACAAGCCTACAATGAGCAGTTCTTC. This sequence encodes CASSIQAYNEQFF. This chain connects TRBV7-8 to TRBJ2-1; D is unclear. Germline CDR1 reads SGHVS; CDR2 reads FQNEAQ. The V end was cut by 5 bases, the J end by 2 bases, with 7 bases between. The CDR3 has 13 residues.

The chain uses TRBV28 and TRBJ2-1; TRBD2 matches at 11 bases. Looked up from germline, CDR1 is MDHEN and CDR2 is SYDVKM. V lost 6 bases to trimming and J lost 9 bases; unmatched junction nucleotides: 10. The CDR3 has 15 residues. CDR3 residues: CASSLSGGGLGEQFF. The DNA of the CDR3 is TGTGCCAGCAGCCTTAGCGGGGGGGGGTTAGGTGAGCAGTTCTTC.

This clonotype was found a few times. V is TRBV7-2 and J is TRBJ2-7; 7 nucleotides agree with TRBD2. Germline assignment: CDR1 SGHTA and CDR2 FQGNSA. The CDR3 loop spans 14 amino acids. The V gene end was trimmed by 5 bases and the J gene end by 6 bases; junction bases not matched to a gene: 10. CDR3 loop: CASSPRRESPEQYF. CDR3 nucleotide sequence: TGTGCCAGCAGCCCAAGGCGGGAGAGCCCCGAGCAGTACTTC.

This sequence joins TRBV20-1 and TRBJ1-6, with a weak D call TRBD1 (5 bases). Trimming cost V 3 bases and J 0 bases, with 9 bases left between them. The CDR3 runs 15 residues. Germline-derived CDR1 and CDR2 are DFQATT and SNEGSKA (reference sequence). The CDR3 here is CSASKQVSYNSPLHF. The CDR3 DNA sequence: TGCAGTGCTAGCAAACAGGTCTCCTATAATTCACCCCTCCACTTT.

This clonotype was observed a few times. The genes are TRBV6-1 and TRBJ1-5; the match to TRBD1 covers 10 bases. The CDR3 is 17 residues long. Germline V gene sequence: CDR1 MNHNS, CDR2 SASEGT. Germline trimming cut 6 bases from V and 2 bases from J; bases unmatched to any gene: 10. The CDR3 DNA is TGTGCCAGCAGCTCGACAGGGGGCTCGGGTGGCAATCAGCCCCAGCATTTT. It yields the protein CASSSTGGSGGNQPQHF.

V and J are TRBV7-2 and TRBJ1-1; TRBD1 might be the D (5 bases). V was clipped by 1 base and J by 3 bases, with 9 bases between them. From germline, CDR1 is SGHTA and CDR2 FQGNSA. The CDR3 extends over 14 amino acids. The CDR3 loop is CASSLEGGDTEAFF. Here the CDR3 DNA reads TGTGCCAGCAGCTTAGAAGGAGGGGACACTGAAGCTTTCTTT. The full variable domain, in which reference TRBV7-2 and TRBJ1-1 provide the parts outside the CDR3, is GAGVSQSPSNKVTEKGKDVELRCDPISGHTALYWYRQSLGQGLEFLIYFQGNSAPDKSGLPSDRFSAERTGGSVSTLTIQRTQQEDSAVYLCASSLEGGDTEAFFGQGTRLTVV.

This clonotype was recorded a few times. The CDR3 reads CASSFQQRTEAFF. CDR3 DNA: TGTGCCAGCAGCTTCCAACAACGCACTGAAGCTTTCTTT. The chain recombines TRBV7-9 with TRBJ1-1, with D unclear. This CDR3 comprises 13 residues. The V gene's germline CDR1 is SEHNR and CDR2 FQNEAQ (reference sequence). The V end was cut by 3 bases, the J end by 4 bases, with 9 bases between. The full variable domain, with the rest looked up from reference TRBV7-9 and TRBJ1-1, is DTGVSQNPRHKITKRGQNVTFRCDPISEHNRLYWYRQTLGQGPEFLTYFQNEAQLEKSRLLSDRFSAERPKGSFSTLEIQRTEQGDSAMYLCASSFQQRTEAFFGQGTRLTVV.

The V call is TRBV2, the J call TRBJ2-7, with 13 nucleotides matching TRBD2. The V gene's germline CDR1 is SNHLY and CDR2 FYNNEI. This CDR3 spans 14 amino acids. V lost 6 bases, J lost 4 bases, and 3 bases stayed unmatched. CDR3 coding DNA: TGTGCCAGCAGGGCGACTAGCGGGGGGTACGAGCAGTACTTC. Encoded protein: CASRATSGGYEQYF.

The sample holds many counts of this clonotype. The V gene is TRBV7-2, the J gene TRBJ1-6, with D perhaps matching TRBD1 (6 bases). CDR1 and CDR2 from the germline V gene are SGHTA and FQGNSA. This CDR3 region has 14 residues. The V end was cut by 1 base, the J end by 9 bases, with 10 bases between. The DNA for the CDR3 is TGTGCCAGCAGCTTAGGGGGGGGCGGTTCACCCCTCCACTTT. Translating it yields CASSLGGGGSPLHF.

V gene TRBV6-1 combines with J gene TRBJ2-7; possible D gene TRBD1, 5 bases. V was shortened by 1 base and J by 7 bases, with 17 bases between the two germline ends. In germline, CDR1 is MNHNS, CDR2 SASEGT. The CDR3 extends over 15 amino acids. The CDR3 sequence: CASSEDGADAREQYF. The CDR3 DNA reads as TGTGCCAGCAGTGAAGATGGGGCCGACGCGAGGGAGCAGTACTTC.

There are a few counts of this clonotype. The DNA for the CDR3 is TGTGCCAGCAGCTTATCACCCCGCGGGACAGGGGACCAAGAGACCCAGTACTTC. Its protein is CASSLSPRGTGDQETQYF. The rearrangement links TRBV7-2 to TRBJ2-5; 10 nucleotides agree with TRBD1. The CDR3 consists of 18 residues. J was trimmed by 0 bases and V by 2 bases; bases with no gene match: 9. The germline V gene has CDR1 SGHTA and CDR2 FQGNSA. The full variable domain, completed using reference TRBV7-2 and TRBJ2-5, is GAGVSQSPSNKVTEKGKDVELRCDPISGHTALYWYRQSLGQGLEFLIYFQGNSAPDKSGLPSDRFSAERTGGSVSTLTIQRTQQEDSAVYLCASSLSPRGTGDQETQYFGPGTRLLVL.

This clonotype turned up a few times. The chain joins TRBV7-6 to TRBJ1-1; no firm D call. Trimming took 2 bases from V and 0 from J, leaving 16 bases between them. Germline values: CDR1 SGHVS, CDR2 FNYEAQ. The CDR3 length is 17 residues. The CDR3 DNA is TGTGCCAGCAGCTTAATCTCTGGGCTTACATTGAACACTGAAGCTTTCTTT. It is translated as CASSLISGLTLNTEAFF.

This clonotype was observed many times. The J gene is TRBJ2-7, the V gene TRBV7-2; 9 nucleotides align to TRBD2. The V gene end was trimmed by 1 base and the J gene end by 4 bases; junction bases not matched to a gene: 8. The germline V gene encodes CDR1 SGHTA and CDR2 FQGNSA. CDR3 size: 16 residues. CDR3 nucleotide sequence: TGTGCCAGCAGCTTAGTCGGCGGGAGGGTTCTTTACGAGCAGTACTTC. Translated: CASSLVGGRVLYEQYF.

The chain recombines TRBV2 with TRBJ1-1; a possible D gene is TRBD1 (5 bases). CDR1 is SNHLY and CDR2 is FYNNEI in the germline V gene. The ends were cut back, 2 bases at V and 2 bases at J, with 18 bases in the middle. This CDR3 is 17 amino acids long. The chain's CDR3 is CASSERGEGWVNTEAFF. CDR3 bases: TGTGCCAGCAGTGAACGGGGGGAGGGTTGGGTAAACACTGAAGCTTTCTTT.

This clonotype was found a few times. This chain uses TRBV7-2 with TRBJ1-1; D possibly corresponds to TRBD1 (6 bases). The CDR3 is 13 amino acids. Germline V gene lookup returns CDR1 SGHTA and CDR2 FQGNSA. Trimming left V 2 bases short and J 9 bases short, with 13 bases between. Here the CDR3 reads CASSLQQGLKAFF. Here the CDR3 DNA reads TGTGCCAGCAGCTTACAACAGGGATTGAAAGCTTTCTTT.

The chain has TRBV19 and TRBJ1-2; no reliable D call. The CDR3 is 15 amino acids. Germline CDR1 is LNHDA and CDR2 is SQIVND (reference sequence). V was cut by 1 base and J by 5 bases, with 14 bases left in between. The CDR3 nucleotides are TGTGCCAGTAGTATAGGGGCTCTACAGCCGTATGGCTACACCTTC. Encoded protein: CASSIGALQPYGYTF.

The rearrangement joins TRBV5-4 to TRBJ1-5; D may be TRBD1 (6 bases). From germline, CDR1 is SGHNT and CDR2 YYREEE (reference sequence). V shed 2 bases and J shed 0 bases, with 12 bases lying between them. This CDR3 has 16 residues. Written as DNA, the CDR3 is TGTGCCAGCAGCTTCGGACAGCTTCCTAGCAATCAGCCCCAGCATTTT. Its protein is CASSFGQLPSNQPQHF.

This clonotype occurred a few times. The CDR3 spells CASRRMGFAGTDTQYF. As DNA, the CDR3 is TGTGCCAGCAGGAGGATGGGGTTCGCAGGGACAGATACGCAGTATTTT. The chain uses TRBV2 and TRBJ2-3; maybe TRBD1 (5 bases). CDR1 and CDR2 from the germline V gene are SNHLY and FYNNEI. V was clipped by 6 bases and J by 3 bases, with 19 bases between them. This CDR3 contains 16 residues.

This clonotype was seen more than once but under ten times. The chain couples TRBV6-2 or TRBV6-3 to TRBJ2-5; D gene ambiguous. The ends were cut back, 0 bases at V and 2 bases at J, with 10 bases in the middle. CDR3 length: 15 residues. Germline V gene data show CDR1 as MNHEY and CDR2 as SVGEGT. CDR3 loop: CASSYSYARQETQYF. The CDR3 nucleotides read TGTGCCAGCAGTTACTCGTATGCGAGGCAAGAGACCCAGTACTTC.

This clonotype was counted a few times. The DNA for the CDR3 is TGTGCCAGCAGCCCCCCCGGACCGAGGTTGAACACCATATATTTT. Translation: CASSPPGPRLNTIYF. The rearrangement joins TRBV7-2 to TRBJ1-3; D not resolved. CDR1 is SGHTA, CDR2 FQGNSA, per germline. The CDR3 has 15 amino acids. With 5 bases removed from V and 7 bases from J, the gap between germline ends came to 18 bases.